This paragraph covers one TCR beta chain sequence. The antigen is unknown. This sample is part of a study of shared clonotypes between healthy human individuals. Clones were read by immunoSEQ multiplex PCR, and TCRdb kept only the in-frame ones, dropping some. The sample consists of 500,000 to 700,000 clones, approximately 95% of them appearing once. CDR1 MNHNY and CDR2 SVGAGI come from the germline V gene (reference sequence). The junction had 9 bases not matched to a gene; V was cut back by 6 bases and J by 6 bases. This CDR3 is 15 amino acids long. Positive CCR7 selection of CD45RO-negative cells yielded the naive CD8 cells, and terminally differentiated effector memory CD45RA+ cells were excluded. Only Caucasian adults living in Nashville, Tennessee made up the donor group. General study results and limits: Collection of samples was limited to blood; tissue repertoires likely differ.

The specimen sequenced was naive CD8+ T cells sorted from blood. The genes are TRBV6-6 and TRBJ2-7, with TRBD2 identical over 12 bases. This clonotype was obtained from a woman aged 30 to 39 in good health. The CDR3 DNA reads TGTGCCAGCAGAGGCGGACTAGCGGGACGGGGCGAGCAGTACTTC. Its protein product is CASRGGLAGRGEQYF.